The text below deals with one T cell receptor (beta chain). Its matching antigen is unknown. At one of its ends the junction is not consistent with the germline gene, which may arise from a read error. Germline assignment: CDR1 SGHRS and CDR2 YFSETQ. This CDR3 comprises 15 residues. The PCR made use of 60 Vbeta and 13 Jbeta primers. The table came from immunoSEQ multiplex PCR; TCRdb's copy has only in-frame clones and leaves some out. The table lists about 89,000 clones, about 60% of them singletons, with roughly 6.3% in the top ten. The source of the sample is a study of cytomegalovirus exposure and HLA in healthy donors. Study-level points and caveats: The productive fraction for most TCR beta V segments was about 87% or about 30% in an earlier analysis. Among TCR beta chains of equal frequency, HLA-associated ones were more clonally expanded in a later analysis. The records held CMV serostatus as the only immune exposure information.

This sequence originates from a woman aged 25 to 45 in good health and CMV-seronegative. This sequence joins TRBV5-1 and TRBJ2-3; 7 bases line up with TRBD1. Material: PBMCs. The CDR3 coding sequence is TGCGCCAGCAACTTGGACAGGTCTAGCACAGATACGCAGTATTTT. Residues: CASNLDRSSTDTQYF.